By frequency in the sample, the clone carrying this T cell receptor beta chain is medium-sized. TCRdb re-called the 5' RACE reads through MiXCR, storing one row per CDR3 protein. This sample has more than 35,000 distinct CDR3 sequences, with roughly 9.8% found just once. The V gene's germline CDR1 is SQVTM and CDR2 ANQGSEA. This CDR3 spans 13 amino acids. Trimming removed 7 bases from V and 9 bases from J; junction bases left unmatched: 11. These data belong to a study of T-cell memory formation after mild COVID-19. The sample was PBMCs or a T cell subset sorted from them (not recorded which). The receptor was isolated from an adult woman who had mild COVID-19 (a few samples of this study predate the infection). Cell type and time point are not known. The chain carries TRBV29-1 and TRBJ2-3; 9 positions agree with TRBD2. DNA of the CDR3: TGCAGCGCCTTAGCGGGAGACGGGGTGACGCAGTATTTT. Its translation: CSALAGDGVTQYF.